Listed below are T cell receptor beta chains from one sample, sequenced in a study of blood T cell repertoires in COVID-19. The protocol was immunoSEQ multiplex PCR, while the TCRdb copy is restricted to in-frame clones and leaves out a portion. The sample has 200,000 or so clones, less than 90% seen once; the top ten hold around 6.3%. The sample consisted of peripheral blood. The receptors here all came from a woman aged 40 to 49 with acute or convalescent COVID-19. The CDR3 runs from the conserved cysteine through the conserved F or W. The D gene is left open where the match is weak. Size values are once, few and many counts, or a class for expanded clones, and some rows have none.

clone_size	j_call	v_call	d_call	cdr3_nt	cdr3_aa
NA	TRBJ1-4	TRBV2	NA	TGTGCCAGCAGTGCGGAGGGATACAATGAAAAACTGTTTTTT	CASSAEGYNEKLFF
NA	TRBJ1-4	TRBV4-1	TRBD1	TGCGCCAGCAGCCCGATCCATGACAGGGCAGCAACTAATGAAAAACTGTTTTTT	CASSPIHDRAATNEKLFF
NA	TRBJ1-1	TRBV3-1/TRBV3-2	NA	TGTGCCAGCAGCCAAGTAACAGTGAACACTGAAGCTTTCTTT	CASSQVTVNTEAFF
NA	TRBJ1-3	TRBV21-1	NA	TGTGCCAGCAGCAAAGAAGTCGGGTGGCACAATCAATCTGGAAACACCATATATTTT	CASSKEVGWHNQSGNTIYF
NA	TRBJ2-2	TRBV7-9	TRBD2	TGTGCCAGCAGTCCCATCATAGCGGGAGGAGTCGGGGAGCTGTTTTTT	CASSPIIAGGVGELFF
NA	TRBJ2-1	TRBV4-1	NA	TGCGCCAGCAGCCCCGGAAGTCTAGCGCGAAATGAGCAGTTCTTC	CASSPGSLARNEQFF
NA	TRBJ2-7	TRBV27	TRBD2	TGTGCCAGCAGAGGACTAGGATCAGTGGAGGACGAGCAGTACTTC	CASRGLGSVEDEQYF
once	TRBJ1-1	TRBV10-2	TRBD1	TGCGCCAGCAGTGAGCAGGGGGTATCAGCTGAAGCTTTCTTT	CASSEQGVSAEAFF
NA	TRBJ2-5	TRBV27	TRBD2	TGTGCCAGCATGGCAGCGGGAGTTTTACTGGAGACCCAGTACTTC	CASMAAGVLLETQYF
NA	TRBJ1-3	TRBV11-2	NA	TGTGCCAGCAGCTTATTTTTTACCCCCGACCCCGGCGGTGGAAACACCATATATTTT	CASSLFFTPDPGGGNTIYF
NA	TRBJ1-2	TRBV9	TRBD1	TGTGCCAGCAGCGCTTCCGTTGGGGGCGACAGGGACTATGGCTACACCTTC	CASSASVGGDRDYGYTF
NA	TRBJ2-1	TRBV5-4	TRBD1	TGTGCCAGCAGCGAGGGACAGGGAACCTACAATGAGCAGTTCTTC	CASSEGQGTYNEQFF
NA	TRBJ1-5	TRBV19	NA	TGTGCCAGTAGTATCTACGATAGCAATCAGCCCCAGCATTTT	CASSIYDSNQPQHF
once	TRBJ2-3	TRBV11-2	NA	TGTGCCAGCAGCTTAGTTGGGGGCAACACAGATACGCAGTATTTT	CASSLVGGNTDTQYF
NA	TRBJ2-7	TRBV18	TRBD2	TGTGCCAGCTCACCTAGGCTAGCGGGCTACGAGCAGTACTTC	CASSPRLAGYEQYF
NA	TRBJ1-1	TRBV12-3/TRBV12-4	NA	TGTGCCAGCAGTTTAAGCCCTAACACTGAAGCTTTCTTT	CASSLSPNTEAFF
once	TRBJ1-2	TRBV3-1/TRBV3-2	NA	TGTGCCAGCAGCCAGGGTAGGGAGGCATTCTATGGCTACACCTTC	CASSQGREAFYGYTF
NA	TRBJ2-3	TRBV5-1	NA	TGCGCCAGCAGCTCGGGAATCGCAGATACGCAGTATTTT	CASSSGIADTQYF
NA	TRBJ1-4	TRBV3-1/TRBV3-2	TRBD1	TGTGCCAGCAGCATGACAGGGGGCTCTGAAAAACTGTTTTTT	CASSMTGGSEKLFF
few	TRBJ2-2	TRBV6-4	TRBD2	TGTGCCAGCAGTCCCCTAGCGGGTACCGGGGAGCTGTTTTTT	CASSPLAGTGELFF
NA	TRBJ2-7	TRBV28	NA	TGTGCCAGCACCCTGGGCCTACACTCCTACGAGCAGTACTTC	CASTLGLHSYEQYF
NA	TRBJ1-5	TRBV6-5	NA	TGTGCCAGCAGGACAGGTTTAGGCAATCAGCCCCAGCATTTT	CASRTGLGNQPQHF
NA	TRBJ2-1	TRBV13	TRBD2	TGTGCCAGCAGTTCCGCCGAAGGCGGACTAGGGGACAATGAGCAGTTCTTC	CASSSAEGGLGDNEQFF